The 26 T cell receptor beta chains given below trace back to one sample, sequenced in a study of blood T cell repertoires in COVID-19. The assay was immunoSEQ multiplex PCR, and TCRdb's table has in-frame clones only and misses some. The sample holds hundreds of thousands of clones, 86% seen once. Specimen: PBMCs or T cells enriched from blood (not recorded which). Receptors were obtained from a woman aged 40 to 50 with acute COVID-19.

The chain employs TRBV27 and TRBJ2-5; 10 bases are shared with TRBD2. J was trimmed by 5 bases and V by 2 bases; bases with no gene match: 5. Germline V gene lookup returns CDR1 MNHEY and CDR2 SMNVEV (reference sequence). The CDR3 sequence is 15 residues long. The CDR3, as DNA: TGTGCCAGCAGTTTAAGCGGGAGGGTAGGGGAGACCCAGTACTTC. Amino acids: CASSLSGRVGETQYF.

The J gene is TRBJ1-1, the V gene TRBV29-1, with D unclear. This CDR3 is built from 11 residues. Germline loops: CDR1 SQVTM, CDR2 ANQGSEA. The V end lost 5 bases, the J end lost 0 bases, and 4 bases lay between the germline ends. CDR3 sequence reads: CSVRVNTEAFF. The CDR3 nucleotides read TGCAGCGTTCGGGTGAACACTGAAGCTTTCTTT.

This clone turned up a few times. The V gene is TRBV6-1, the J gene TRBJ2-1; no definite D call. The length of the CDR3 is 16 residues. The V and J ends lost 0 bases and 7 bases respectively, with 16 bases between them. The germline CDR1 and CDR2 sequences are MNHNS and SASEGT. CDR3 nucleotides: TGTGCCAGCAGTGAAGCATTAGCCCTCAATGGGAATGAGCAGTTCTTC. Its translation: CASSEALALNGNEQFF.

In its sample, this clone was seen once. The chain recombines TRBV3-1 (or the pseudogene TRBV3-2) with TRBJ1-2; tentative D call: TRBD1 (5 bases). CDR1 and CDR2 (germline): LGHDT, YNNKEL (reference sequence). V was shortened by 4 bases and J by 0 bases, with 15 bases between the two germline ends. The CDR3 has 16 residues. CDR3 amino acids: CASSPLSAGSNYGYTF. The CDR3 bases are TGTGCCAGCAGCCCTCTCTCGGCAGGGTCTAACTATGGCTACACCTTC.

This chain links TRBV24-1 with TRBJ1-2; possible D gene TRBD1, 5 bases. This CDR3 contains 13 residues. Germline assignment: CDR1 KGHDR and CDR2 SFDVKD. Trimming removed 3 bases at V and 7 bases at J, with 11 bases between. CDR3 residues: CATSDGPGGGYTF. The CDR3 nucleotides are TGTGCCACCAGTGATGGACCCGGGGGTGGCTACACCTTC.

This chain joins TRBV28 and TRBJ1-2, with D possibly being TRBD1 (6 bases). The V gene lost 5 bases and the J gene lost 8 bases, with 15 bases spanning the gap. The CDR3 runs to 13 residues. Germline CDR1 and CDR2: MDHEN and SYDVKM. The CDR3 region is CASSRDTEGGYTF. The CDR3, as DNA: TGTGCCAGCAGTCGGGACACCGAGGGAGGCTACACCTTC.

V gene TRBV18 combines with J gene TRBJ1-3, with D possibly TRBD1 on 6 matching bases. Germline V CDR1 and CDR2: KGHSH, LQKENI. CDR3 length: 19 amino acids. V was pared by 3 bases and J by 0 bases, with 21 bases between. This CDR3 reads CASSPVGTNNKASGNTIYF. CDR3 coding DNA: TGTGCCAGCTCACCGGTAGGGACAAATAATAAAGCCTCTGGAAACACCATATATTTT.

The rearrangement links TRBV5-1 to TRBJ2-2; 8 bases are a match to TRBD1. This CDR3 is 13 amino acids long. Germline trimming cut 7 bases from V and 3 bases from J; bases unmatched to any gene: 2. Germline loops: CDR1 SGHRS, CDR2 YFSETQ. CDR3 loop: CASETGDTGELFF. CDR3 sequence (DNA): TGCGCCAGCGAGACAGGGGACACCGGGGAGCTGTTTTTT. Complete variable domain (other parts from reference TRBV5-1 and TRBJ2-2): KAGVTQTPRYLIKTRGQQVTLSCSPISGHRSVSWYQQTPGQGLQFLFEYFSETQRNKGNFPGRFSGRQFSNSRSEMNVSTLELGDSALYLCASETGDTGELFFGEGSRLTVL.

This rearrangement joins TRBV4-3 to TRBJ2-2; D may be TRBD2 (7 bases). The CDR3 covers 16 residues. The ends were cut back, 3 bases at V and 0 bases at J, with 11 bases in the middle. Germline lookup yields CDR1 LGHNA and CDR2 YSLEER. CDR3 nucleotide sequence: TGCGCCAGCAGCCACGGGGGGACACCGAACACCGGGGAGCTGTTTTTT. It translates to CASSHGGTPNTGELFF.

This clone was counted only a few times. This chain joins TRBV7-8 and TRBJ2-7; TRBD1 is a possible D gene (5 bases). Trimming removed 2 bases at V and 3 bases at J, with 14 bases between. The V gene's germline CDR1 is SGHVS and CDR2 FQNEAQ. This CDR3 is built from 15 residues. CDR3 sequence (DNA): TGTGCCAGCAGCTTATCTCCAGGGTGGGACTACGAGCAGTACTTC. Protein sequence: CASSLSPGWDYEQYF.

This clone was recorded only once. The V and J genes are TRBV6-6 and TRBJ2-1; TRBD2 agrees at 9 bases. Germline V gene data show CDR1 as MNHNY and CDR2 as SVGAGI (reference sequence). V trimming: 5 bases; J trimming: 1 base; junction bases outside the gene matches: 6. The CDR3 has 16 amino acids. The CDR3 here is CASSPRTSESYNEQFF. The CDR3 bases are TGTGCCAGCAGTCCTCGGACTAGCGAGTCCTACAATGAGCAGTTCTTC.

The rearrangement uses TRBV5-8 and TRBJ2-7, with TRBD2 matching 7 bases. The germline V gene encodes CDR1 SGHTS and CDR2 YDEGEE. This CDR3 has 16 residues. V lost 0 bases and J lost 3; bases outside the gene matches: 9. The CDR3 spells CASSLAVGGSVYEQYF. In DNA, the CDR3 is TGTGCCAGCAGCTTGGCCGTTGGCGGGAGTGTCTACGAGCAGTACTTC.

This CDR3 is CASSRRDGGSYEQYF. The CDR3 nucleotides are TGCGCCAGCAGCCGCCGGGACGGGGGCTCCTACGAGCAGTACTTC. This sequence joins TRBV4-3 and TRBJ2-7, with a weak D call TRBD2 (6 bases). Trimming stripped 4 bases from V and 0 bases from J, with 13 bases between. CDR3 length: 15 amino acids. CDR1 is LGHNA, CDR2 YSLEER, per germline.

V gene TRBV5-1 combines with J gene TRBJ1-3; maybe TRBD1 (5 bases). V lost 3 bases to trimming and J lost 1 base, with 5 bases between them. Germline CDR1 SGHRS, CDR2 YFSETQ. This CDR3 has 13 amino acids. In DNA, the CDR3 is TGCGCCAGCAGCTCAGGGTCTGGAAACACCATATATTTT. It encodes CASSSGSGNTIYF.

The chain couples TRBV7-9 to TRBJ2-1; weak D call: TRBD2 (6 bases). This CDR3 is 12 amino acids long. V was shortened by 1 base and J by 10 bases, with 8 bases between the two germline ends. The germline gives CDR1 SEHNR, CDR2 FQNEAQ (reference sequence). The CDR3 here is CASSLGLAEQFF. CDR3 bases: TGTGCCAGCAGCTTAGGGCTAGCGGAGCAGTTCTTC. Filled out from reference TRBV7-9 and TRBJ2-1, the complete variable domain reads DTGVSQNPRHKITKRGQNVTFRCDPISEHNRLYWYRQTLGQGPEFLTYFQNEAQLEKSRLLSDRFSAERPKGSFSTLEIQRTEQGDSAMYLCASSLGLAEQFFGPGTRLTVL.

The CDR3 nucleotides read TGTGCCAGCAGTGAAATGGAACTAGCGGGGTACAATGAGCAGTTCTTC. This sequence encodes CASSEMELAGYNEQFF. The J gene is TRBJ2-1, the V gene TRBV2; 10 bases match TRBD2. From germline, CDR1 is SNHLY and CDR2 FYNNEI. The V and J ends lost 2 bases and 4 bases, in that order; junction bases with no gene match: 5. CDR3 length equals 16 residues.

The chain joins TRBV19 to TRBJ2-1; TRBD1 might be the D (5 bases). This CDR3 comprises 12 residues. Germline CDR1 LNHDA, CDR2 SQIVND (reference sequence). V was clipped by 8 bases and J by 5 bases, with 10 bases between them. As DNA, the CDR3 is TGTGCCAGTGAAAAGGGGAACAATGAGCAGTTCTTC. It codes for CASEKGNNEQFF.

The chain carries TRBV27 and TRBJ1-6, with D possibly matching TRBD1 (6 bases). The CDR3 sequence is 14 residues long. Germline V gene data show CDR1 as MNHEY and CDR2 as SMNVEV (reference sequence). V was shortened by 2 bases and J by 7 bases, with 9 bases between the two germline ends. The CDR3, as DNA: TGTGCCAGCAGTTTAGGGCAGGGGAATTCACCCCTCCACTTT. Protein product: CASSLGQGNSPLHF.

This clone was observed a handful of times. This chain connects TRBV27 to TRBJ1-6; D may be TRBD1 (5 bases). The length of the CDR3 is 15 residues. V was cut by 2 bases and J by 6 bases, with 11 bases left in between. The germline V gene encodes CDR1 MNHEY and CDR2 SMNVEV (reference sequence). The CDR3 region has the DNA TGTGCCAGCAGTTTAATAAGACAGTTTAATTCACCCCTCCACTTT. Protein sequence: CASSLIRQFNSPLHF.

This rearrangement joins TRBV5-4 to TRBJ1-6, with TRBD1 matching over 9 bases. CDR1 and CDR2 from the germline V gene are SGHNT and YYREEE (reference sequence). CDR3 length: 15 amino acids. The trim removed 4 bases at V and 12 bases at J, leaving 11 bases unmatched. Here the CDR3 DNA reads TGTGCCAGCAGCCCAGGAGGGACAGGGACTGAACCCCTCCACTTT. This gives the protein CASSPGGTGTEPLHF.

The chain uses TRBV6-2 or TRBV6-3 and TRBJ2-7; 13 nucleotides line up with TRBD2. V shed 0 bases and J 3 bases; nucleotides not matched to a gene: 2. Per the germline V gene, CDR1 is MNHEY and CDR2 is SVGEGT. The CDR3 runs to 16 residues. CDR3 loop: CASSYSRTSGSYEQYF. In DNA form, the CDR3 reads TGTGCCAGCAGTTACTCCAGGACTAGCGGGAGCTACGAGCAGTACTTC.

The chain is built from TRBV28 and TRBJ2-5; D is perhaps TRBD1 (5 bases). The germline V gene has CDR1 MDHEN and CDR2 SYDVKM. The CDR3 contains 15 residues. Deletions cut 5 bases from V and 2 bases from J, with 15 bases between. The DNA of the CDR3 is TGTGCCAGCAGTCTTTATACCCAGGGACAAGAGACCCAGTACTTC. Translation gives CASSLYTQGQETQYF.

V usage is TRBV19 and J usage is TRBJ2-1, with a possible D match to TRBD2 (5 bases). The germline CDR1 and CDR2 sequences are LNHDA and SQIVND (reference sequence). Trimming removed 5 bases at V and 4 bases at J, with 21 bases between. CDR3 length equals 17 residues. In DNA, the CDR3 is TGTGCCAGTAGTCCCGCCTGGGCGAGCGGAACTTACAATGAGCAGTTCTTC. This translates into CASSPAWASGTYNEQFF.

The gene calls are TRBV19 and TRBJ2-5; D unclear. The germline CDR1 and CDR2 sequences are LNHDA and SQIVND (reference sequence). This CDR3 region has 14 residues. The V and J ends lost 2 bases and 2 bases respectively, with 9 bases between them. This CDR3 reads CASSITAGQETQYF. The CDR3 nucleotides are TGTGCCAGTAGTATAACCGCAGGACAAGAGACCCAGTACTTC.

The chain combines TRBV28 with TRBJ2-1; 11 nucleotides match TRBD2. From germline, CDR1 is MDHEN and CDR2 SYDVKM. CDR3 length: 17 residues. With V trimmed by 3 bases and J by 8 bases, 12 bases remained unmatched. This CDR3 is CASSFEGVLAGGDEQFF. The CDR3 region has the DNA TGTGCCAGCAGTTTTGAAGGGGTCCTAGCGGGAGGAGATGAGCAGTTCTTC. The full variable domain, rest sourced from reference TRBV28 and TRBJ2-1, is DVKVTQSSRYLVKRTGEKVFLECVQDMDHENMFWYRQDPGLGLRLIYFSYDVKMKEKGDIPEGYSVSREKKERFSLILESASTNQTSMYLCASSFEGVLAGGDEQFFGPGTRLTVL.

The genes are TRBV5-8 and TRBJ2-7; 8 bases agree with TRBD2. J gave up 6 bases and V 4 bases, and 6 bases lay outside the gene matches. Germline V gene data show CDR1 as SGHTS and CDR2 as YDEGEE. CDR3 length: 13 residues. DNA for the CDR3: TGTGCCAGCAGCCCGGGGGGGGCGACCGAGCAGTACTTC. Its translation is CASSPGGATEQYF.